These 5 T cell receptor beta chains share one sample of origin, sequenced in a study of blood T cells in healthy people across ages. A second PCR, run for about 6 to 11 cycles, used a sample-barcoded 5' primer plus a J-beta primer mix. TCRdb ran MiXCR on the 5' RACE reads and lists one entry per CDR3 protein. Of some 1.8 million distinct CDR3 sequences in the sample, approximately 40% are singletons; the top ten hold more than 20%. The sequenced sample was blood. These receptors all come from a human donor in good health.

This clonotype was detected only a few times. This chain joins TRBV10-3 and TRBJ2-5; maybe TRBD1 (5 bases). The germline gives CDR1 ENHRY, CDR2 SYGVKD. V lost 2 bases and J lost 1, with 11 bases in between. The CDR3 is 15 amino acids. CDR3 sequence (DNA): TGTGCCATCAGTGAGCCGACCAGGGCCCAAGAGACCCAGTACTTC. This gives the protein CAISEPTRAQETQYF.

V and J are TRBV29-1 and TRBJ2-1; D gene ambiguous. Germline CDR1 SQVTM, CDR2 ANQGSEA. Trimming took off 5 bases at V and 10 bases at J, with 15 bases between the two ends. The CDR3 runs to 12 residues. The CDR3 here is CSVHRSPGEQFF. CDR3 bases: TGCAGCGTTCACAGATCGCCAGGAGAGCAGTTCTTC.

The CDR3 sequence: CATSRGAYNEQYF. The CDR3 coding sequence is TGTGCCACCAGCAGAGGGGCTTACAATGAGCAGTACTTC. The gene calls are TRBV15 and TRBJ2-5; no reliable D call. The CDR3 covers 13 residues. V lost 1 base to trimming and J lost 11 bases, with 14 bases between them. Germline CDR1 reads LNHNV; CDR2 reads YYDKDF (reference sequence).

The chain carries TRBV5-5 and TRBJ2-3; TRBD2 aligns across 13 bases. The V and J ends lost 4 bases and 6 bases, in that order; junction bases with no gene match: 5. This CDR3 has 15 residues. Germline values: CDR1 SGHKS, CDR2 YYEKEE (reference sequence). CDR3 coding DNA: TGTGCCAGCAGCATGACTAGCGGGGGGCCGGATACGCAGTATTTT. Translated: CASSMTSGGPDTQYF. Using reference TRBV5-5 and TRBJ2-3 for the parts outside the CDR3, the full variable domain is DAGVTQSPTHLIKTRGQQVTLRCSPISGHKSVSWYQQVLGQGPQFIFQYYEKEERGRGNFPDRFSARQFPNYSSELNVNALLLGDSALYLCASSMTSGGPDTQYFGPGTRLTVL.

The chain combines TRBV6-5 with TRBJ1-1; no reliable D call. The germline V and J ends were trimmed by 8 bases and 0 bases, with 10 bases remaining between them. Per germline, CDR1 MNHEY and CDR2 SVGAGI. The CDR3 is 13 amino acids. This CDR3 reads CASRGSMNTEAFF. In nucleotides, the CDR3 is TGTGCCAGCCGCGGTTCCATGAACACTGAAGCTTTCTTT.